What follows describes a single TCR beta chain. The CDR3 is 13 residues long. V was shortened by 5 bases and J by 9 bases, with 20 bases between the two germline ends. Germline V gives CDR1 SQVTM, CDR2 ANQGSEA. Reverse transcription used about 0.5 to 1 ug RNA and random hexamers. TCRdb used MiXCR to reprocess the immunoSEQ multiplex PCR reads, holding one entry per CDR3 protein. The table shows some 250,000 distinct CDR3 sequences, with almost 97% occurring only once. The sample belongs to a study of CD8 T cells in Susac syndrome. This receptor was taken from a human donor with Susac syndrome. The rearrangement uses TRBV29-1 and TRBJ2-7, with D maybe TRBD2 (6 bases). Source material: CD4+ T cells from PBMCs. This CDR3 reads CSVSPGLEMGQYF. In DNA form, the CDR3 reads TGCAGCGTTAGTCCGGGACTGGAAATGGGGCAGTACTTC.